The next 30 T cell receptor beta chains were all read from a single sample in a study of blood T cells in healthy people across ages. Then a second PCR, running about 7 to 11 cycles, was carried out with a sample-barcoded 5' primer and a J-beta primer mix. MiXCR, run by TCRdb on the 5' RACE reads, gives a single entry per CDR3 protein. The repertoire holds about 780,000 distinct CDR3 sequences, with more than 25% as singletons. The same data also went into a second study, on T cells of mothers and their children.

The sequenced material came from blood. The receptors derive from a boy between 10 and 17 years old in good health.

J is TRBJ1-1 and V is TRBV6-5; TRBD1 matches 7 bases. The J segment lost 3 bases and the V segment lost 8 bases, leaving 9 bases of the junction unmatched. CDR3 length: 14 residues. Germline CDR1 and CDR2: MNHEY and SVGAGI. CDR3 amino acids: CASATFRGDTEAFF. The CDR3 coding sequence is TGTGCCAGCGCAACTTTCAGGGGGGACACTGAAGCTTTCTTT.

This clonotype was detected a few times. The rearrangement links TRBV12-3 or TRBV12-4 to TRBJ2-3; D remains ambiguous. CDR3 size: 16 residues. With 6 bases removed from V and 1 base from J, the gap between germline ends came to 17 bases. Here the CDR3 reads CASSPIGGLGTDTQYF. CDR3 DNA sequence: TGTGCCAGCAGCCCTATAGGTGGCCTAGGCACAGATACGCAGTATTTT.

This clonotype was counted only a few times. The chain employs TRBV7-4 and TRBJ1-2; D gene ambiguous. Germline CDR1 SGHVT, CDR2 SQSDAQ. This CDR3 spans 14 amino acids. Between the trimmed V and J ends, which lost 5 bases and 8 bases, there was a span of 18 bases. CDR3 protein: CASSPRRVGNGYTF. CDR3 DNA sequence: TGTGCCAGCAGCCCCCGCCGGGTAGGGAACGGCTACACCTTC.

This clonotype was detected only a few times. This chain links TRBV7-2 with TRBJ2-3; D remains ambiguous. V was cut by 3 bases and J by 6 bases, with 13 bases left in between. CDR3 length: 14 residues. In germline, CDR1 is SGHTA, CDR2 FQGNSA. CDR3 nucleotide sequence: TGTGCCAGCAGCTTTACGGTAGCAGGCGATACGCAGTATTTT. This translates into CASSFTVAGDTQYF.

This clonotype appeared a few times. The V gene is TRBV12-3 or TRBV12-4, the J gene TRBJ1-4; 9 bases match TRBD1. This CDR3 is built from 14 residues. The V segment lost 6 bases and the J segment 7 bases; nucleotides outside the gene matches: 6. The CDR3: CASSRQGGVEKLFF. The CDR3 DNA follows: TGTGCCAGCAGCAGACAGGGGGGGGTTGAAAAACTGTTTTTT.

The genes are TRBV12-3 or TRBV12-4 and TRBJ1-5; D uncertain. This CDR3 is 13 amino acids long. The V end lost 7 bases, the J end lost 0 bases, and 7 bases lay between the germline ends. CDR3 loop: CASNQNSNQPQHF. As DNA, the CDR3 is TGTGCCAGCAACCAAAATAGCAATCAGCCCCAGCATTTT.

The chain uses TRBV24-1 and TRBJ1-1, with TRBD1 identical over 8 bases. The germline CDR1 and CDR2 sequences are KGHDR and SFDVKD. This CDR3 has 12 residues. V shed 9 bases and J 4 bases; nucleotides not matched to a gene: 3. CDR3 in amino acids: CATGQGGTEAFF. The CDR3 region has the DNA TGTGCCACCGGACAGGGAGGCACTGAAGCTTTCTTT.

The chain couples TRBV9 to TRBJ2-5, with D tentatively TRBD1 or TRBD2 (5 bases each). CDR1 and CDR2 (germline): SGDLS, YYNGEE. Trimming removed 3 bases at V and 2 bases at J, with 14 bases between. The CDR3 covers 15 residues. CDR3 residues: CASSAVSGQQETQYF. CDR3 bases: TGTGCCAGCAGCGCCGTATCGGGGCAGCAAGAGACCCAGTACTTC.

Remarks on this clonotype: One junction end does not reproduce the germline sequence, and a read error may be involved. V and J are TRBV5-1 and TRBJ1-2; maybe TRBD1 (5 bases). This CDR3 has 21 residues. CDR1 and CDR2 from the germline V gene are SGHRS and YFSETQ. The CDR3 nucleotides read TGTGCCTCCGGGGGTCCTACGAGAGCTGACCGGGCCCCTTCTGAGTACTATGGCTACACCTTC. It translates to CASGGPTRADRAPSEYYGYTF.

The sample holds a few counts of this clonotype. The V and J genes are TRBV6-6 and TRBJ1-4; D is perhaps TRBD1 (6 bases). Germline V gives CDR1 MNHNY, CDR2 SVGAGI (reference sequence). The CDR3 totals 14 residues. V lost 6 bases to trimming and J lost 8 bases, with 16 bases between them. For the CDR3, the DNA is TGTGCCAGCAGCCGACAGGTGGGGAAAGAAAAACTGTTTTTT. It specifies CASSRQVGKEKLFF.

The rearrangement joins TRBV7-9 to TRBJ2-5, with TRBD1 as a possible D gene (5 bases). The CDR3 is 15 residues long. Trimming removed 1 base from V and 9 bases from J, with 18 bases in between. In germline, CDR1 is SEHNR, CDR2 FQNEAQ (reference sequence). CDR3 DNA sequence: TGTGCCAGCAGCTTAGAACTGGGGCTGCAGAAGGCCCAGTACTTC. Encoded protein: CASSLELGLQKAQYF. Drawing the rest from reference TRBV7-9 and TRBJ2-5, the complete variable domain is DTGVSQNPRHKITKRGQNVTFRCDPISEHNRLYWYRQTLGQGPEFLTYFQNEAQLEKSRLLSDRFSAERPKGSFSTLEIQRTEQGDSAMYLCASSLELGLQKAQYFGPGTRLLVL.

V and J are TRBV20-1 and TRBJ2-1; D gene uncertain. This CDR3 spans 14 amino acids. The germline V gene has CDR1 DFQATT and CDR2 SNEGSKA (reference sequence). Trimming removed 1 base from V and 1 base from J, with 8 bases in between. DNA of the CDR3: TGCAGTGCTAGAGCCCCCTGGTCCTACAATGAGCAGTTCTTC. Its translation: CSARAPWSYNEQFF.

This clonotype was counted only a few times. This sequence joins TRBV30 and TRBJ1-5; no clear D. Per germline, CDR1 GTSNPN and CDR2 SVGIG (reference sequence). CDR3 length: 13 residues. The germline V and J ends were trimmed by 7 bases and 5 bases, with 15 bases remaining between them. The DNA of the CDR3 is TGTGCCTCCTCCGGCACGGCGTATCAGCCCCAGCATTTT. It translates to CASSGTAYQPQHF.

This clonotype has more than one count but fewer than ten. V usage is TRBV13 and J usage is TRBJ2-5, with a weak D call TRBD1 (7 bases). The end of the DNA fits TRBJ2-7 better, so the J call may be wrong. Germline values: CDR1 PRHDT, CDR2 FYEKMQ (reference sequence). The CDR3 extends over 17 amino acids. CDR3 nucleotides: TGTGCCAGCAGCTTAGAGCGGGTGGGACAGCTTCCCTACGAGCAGTACTTC. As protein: CASSLERVGQLPYEQYF.

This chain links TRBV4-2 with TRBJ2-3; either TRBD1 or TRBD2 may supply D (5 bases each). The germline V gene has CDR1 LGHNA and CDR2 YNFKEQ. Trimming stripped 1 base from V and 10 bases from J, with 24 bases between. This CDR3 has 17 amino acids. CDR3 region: CASSQGGTSQPYPSQYF. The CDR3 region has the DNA TGTGCCAGCAGCCAAGGGGGGACGTCCCAACCTTACCCCTCGCAGTATTTT.

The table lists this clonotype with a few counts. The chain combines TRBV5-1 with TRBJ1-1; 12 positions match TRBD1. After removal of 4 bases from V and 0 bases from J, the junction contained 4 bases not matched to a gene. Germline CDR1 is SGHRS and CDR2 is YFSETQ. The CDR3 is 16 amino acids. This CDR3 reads CASSPGTGGVNTEAFF. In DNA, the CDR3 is TGCGCCAGCAGCCCCGGGACAGGGGGCGTGAACACTGAAGCTTTCTTT.

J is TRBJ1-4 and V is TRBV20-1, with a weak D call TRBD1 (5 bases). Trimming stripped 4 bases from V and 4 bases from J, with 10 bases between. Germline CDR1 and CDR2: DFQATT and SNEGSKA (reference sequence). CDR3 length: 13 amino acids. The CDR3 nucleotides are TGCAGTGCTACAGGGTCGGATAATGAAAAACTGTTTTTT. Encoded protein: CSATGSDNEKLFF.

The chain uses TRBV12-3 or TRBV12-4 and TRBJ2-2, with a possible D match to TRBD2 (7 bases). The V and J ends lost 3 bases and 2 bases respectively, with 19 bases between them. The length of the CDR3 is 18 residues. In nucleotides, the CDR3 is TGTGCCAGCAGTTTCCGCGCCGTCGGGGGGCCAAACACCGGGGAGCTGTTTTTT. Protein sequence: CASSFRAVGGPNTGELFF.

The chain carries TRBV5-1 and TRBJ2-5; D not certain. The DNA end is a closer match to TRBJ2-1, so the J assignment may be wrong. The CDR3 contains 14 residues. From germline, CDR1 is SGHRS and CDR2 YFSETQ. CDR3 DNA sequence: TGCGCCAGCAGCTTGCTGATTGGGATGGGTGAGCAGTTCTTC. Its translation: CASSLLIGMGEQFF.

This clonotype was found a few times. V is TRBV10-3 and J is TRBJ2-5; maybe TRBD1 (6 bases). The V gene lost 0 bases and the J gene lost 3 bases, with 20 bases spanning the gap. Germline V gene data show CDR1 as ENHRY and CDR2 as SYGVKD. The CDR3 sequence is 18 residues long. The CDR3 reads CAISESLPDRRTEETQYF. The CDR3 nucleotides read TGTGCCATCAGTGAGTCATTGCCTGACAGGAGGACCGAAGAGACCCAGTACTTC.

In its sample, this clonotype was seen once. The chain's CDR3 is CASSLRGTSVRNEQFF. CDR3 coding DNA: TGTGCCAGCAGCCTAAGGGGGACTAGCGTGAGGAATGAGCAGTTCTTC. This chain uses TRBV7-3 with TRBJ2-1; TRBD2 matches 10 bases. V lost 5 bases to trimming and J lost 7 bases; unmatched junction nucleotides: 11. The germline CDR1 and CDR2 sequences are SGHTA and FQGTGA. The CDR3 runs to 16 residues.

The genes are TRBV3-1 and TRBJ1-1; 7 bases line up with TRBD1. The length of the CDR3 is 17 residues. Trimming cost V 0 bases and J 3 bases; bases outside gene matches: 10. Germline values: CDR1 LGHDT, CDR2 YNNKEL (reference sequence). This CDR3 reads CASSQDQGGRPDTEAFF. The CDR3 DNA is TGTGCCAGCAGCCAAGATCAGGGGGGGCGACCGGACACTGAAGCTTTCTTT.

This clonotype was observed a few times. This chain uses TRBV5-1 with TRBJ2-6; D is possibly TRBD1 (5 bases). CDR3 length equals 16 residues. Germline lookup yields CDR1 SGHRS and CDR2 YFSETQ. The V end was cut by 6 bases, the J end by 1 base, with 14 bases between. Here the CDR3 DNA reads TGCGCCAGCAACCAACCTCAGGGTTCTGGGGCCAACGTCCTGACTTTC. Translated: CASNQPQGSGANVLTF. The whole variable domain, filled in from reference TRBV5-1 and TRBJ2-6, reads KAGVTQTPRYLIKTRGQQVTLSCSPISGHRSVSWYQQTPGQGLQFLFEYFSETQRNKGNFPGRFSGRQFSNSRSEMNVSTLELGDSALYLCASNQPQGSGANVLTFGAGSRLTVL.

In DNA, the CDR3 is TGTGCCAGCAGTTACTCGTCAGGGTGGGAAAAACTGTTTTTT. It codes for CASSYSSGWEKLFF. J is TRBJ1-4 and V is TRBV6-5; D might be TRBD1 (5 bases). The CDR3 extends over 14 amino acids. The V end lost 0 bases, the J end lost 8 bases, and 10 bases lay between the germline ends. From germline, CDR1 is MNHEY and CDR2 SVGAGI.

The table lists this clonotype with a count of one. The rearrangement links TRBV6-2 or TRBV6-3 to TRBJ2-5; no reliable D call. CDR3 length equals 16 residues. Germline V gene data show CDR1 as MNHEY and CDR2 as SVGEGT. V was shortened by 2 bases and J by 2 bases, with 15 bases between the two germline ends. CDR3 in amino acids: CASSYGAIPKQETQYF. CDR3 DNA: TGTGCCAGCAGTTACGGTGCAATCCCCAAACAAGAGACCCAGTACTTC.

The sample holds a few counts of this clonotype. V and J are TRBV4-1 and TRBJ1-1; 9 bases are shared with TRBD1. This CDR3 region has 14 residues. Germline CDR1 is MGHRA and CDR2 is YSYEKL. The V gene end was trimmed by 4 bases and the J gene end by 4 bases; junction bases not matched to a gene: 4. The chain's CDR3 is CASSPRTGVTEAFF. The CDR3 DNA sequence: TGCGCCAGCAGCCCTAGGACAGGGGTCACTGAAGCTTTCTTT.

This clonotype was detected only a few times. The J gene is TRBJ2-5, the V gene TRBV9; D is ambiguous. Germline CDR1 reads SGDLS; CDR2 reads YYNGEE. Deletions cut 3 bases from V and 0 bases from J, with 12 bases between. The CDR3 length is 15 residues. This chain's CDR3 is CASSEADLYQETQYF. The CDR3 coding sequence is TGTGCCAGCAGCGAGGCAGACTTGTACCAAGAGACCCAGTACTTC.

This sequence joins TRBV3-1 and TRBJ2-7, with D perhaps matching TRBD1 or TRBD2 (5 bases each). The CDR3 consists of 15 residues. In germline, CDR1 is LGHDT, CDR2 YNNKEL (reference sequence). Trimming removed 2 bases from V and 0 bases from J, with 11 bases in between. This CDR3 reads CASSQTGPASYEQYF. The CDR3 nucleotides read TGTGCCAGCAGCCAAACGGGGCCAGCCTCCTACGAGCAGTACTTC.

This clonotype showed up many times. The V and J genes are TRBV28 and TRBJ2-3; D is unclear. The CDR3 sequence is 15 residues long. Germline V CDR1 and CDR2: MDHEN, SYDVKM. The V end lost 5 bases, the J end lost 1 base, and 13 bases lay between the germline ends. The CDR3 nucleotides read TGTGCCAGCAGTACGACCCTCTTCGGCACAGATACGCAGTATTTT. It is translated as CASSTTLFGTDTQYF.

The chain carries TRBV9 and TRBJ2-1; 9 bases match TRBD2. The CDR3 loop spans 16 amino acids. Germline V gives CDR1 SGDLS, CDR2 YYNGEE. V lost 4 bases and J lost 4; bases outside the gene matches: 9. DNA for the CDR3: TGTGCCAGCAGCCGGCAGCGCGGGGGGGCTTACAATGAGCAGTTCTTC. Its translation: CASSRQRGGAYNEQFF.